The 20 T cell receptor beta chains below come from one sample, sequenced in a study of blood T cell repertoires in COVID-19. Assay: immunoSEQ multiplex PCR; the TCRdb copy retains only in-frame clones and omits some. The repertoire includes fewer than 200,000 clones, around 76% of them detected once, and about 8.4% sits in the top ten. The sample taken for sequencing was peripheral blood. These receptors were collected from a woman in her 70s with acute or convalescent COVID-19.

The chain combines TRBV5-6 with TRBJ1-5; D unclear. V lost 1 base and J lost 3, with 14 bases in between. Germline lookup yields CDR1 SGHDT and CDR2 YYEEEE. The CDR3 sequence is 16 residues long. CDR3 sequence (DNA): TGTGCCAGCAGCTTGTTCGGTGGACGGGACAATCAGCCCCAGCATTTT. This codes for CASSLFGGRDNQPQHF.

This rearrangement joins TRBV19 to TRBJ1-1; the D gene is possibly TRBD1 (6 bases). There are 15 residues in the CDR3. Trimming pared 5 bases from V and 1 base from J, leaving 14 bases between. The germline V gene has CDR1 LNHDA and CDR2 SQIVND (reference sequence). The CDR3 here is CASSFGLGGNTEAFF. The CDR3 nucleotides read TGTGCCAGTAGTTTTGGGTTAGGGGGGAACACTGAAGCTTTCTTT.

V gene TRBV18 combines with J gene TRBJ2-7, with 9 bases matching TRBD2. V lost 3 bases and J lost 0; bases outside the gene matches: 0. The CDR3 consists of 14 residues. Germline V gene data show CDR1 as KGHSH and CDR2 as LQKENI. CDR3 amino acids: CASSPTSGSYEQYF. The CDR3 DNA is TGTGCCAGCTCACCGACTAGCGGCTCCTACGAGCAGTACTTC.

The J gene is TRBJ1-5, the V gene TRBV9, with no clear D. The germline V and J ends were trimmed by 4 bases and 3 bases, with 14 bases remaining between them. CDR3 length: 15 residues. Germline V gene sequence: CDR1 SGDLS, CDR2 YYNGEE. The CDR3: CASSPSYSFNQPQHF. CDR3 nucleotide sequence: TGTGCCAGCAGCCCTTCCTACAGCTTCAATCAGCCCCAGCATTTT.

This chain uses TRBV5-1 with TRBJ1-1, with D possibly being TRBD1 (5 bases). From germline, CDR1 is SGHRS and CDR2 YFSETQ. CDR3 length: 12 amino acids. V dropped 4 bases and J dropped 4 bases, with 8 bases sitting between them. The CDR3 here is CASSPGATEAFF. Written as DNA, the CDR3 is TGCGCCAGCAGCCCTGGGGCCACTGAAGCTTTCTTT.

The genes are TRBV30 and TRBJ1-1, with D tentatively TRBD1 (6 bases). Germline V gives CDR1 GTSNPN, CDR2 SVGIG (reference sequence). Trimming removed 3 bases from V and 1 base from J, with 9 bases in between. CDR3 size: 13 residues. CDR3 sequence (DNA): TGTGCCTGGAGCCGGGACACGAACACTGAAGCTTTCTTT. It encodes CAWSRDTNTEAFF.

This chain joins TRBV18 and TRBJ1-1; no clear D. The ends were cut back, 2 bases at V and 6 bases at J, with 13 bases in the middle. This CDR3 has 14 residues. Germline CDR1 reads KGHSH; CDR2 reads LQKENI. The CDR3 nucleotides read TGTGCCAGCTCACCAGAGAGGAATGTTGCTGAAGCTTTCTTT. Its protein is CASSPERNVAEAFF.

Only a few counts were recorded for this clone. Written as DNA, the CDR3 is TGTGCCAGCAGTCGGGGACAGATCCATATCGGCTACACCTTC. This gives the protein CASSRGQIHIGYTF. The chain joins TRBV28 to TRBJ1-2; 7 bases are shared with TRBD1. With V trimmed by 5 bases and J by 8 bases, 11 bases remained unmatched. This CDR3 spans 14 amino acids. In germline, CDR1 is MDHEN, CDR2 SYDVKM.

The CDR3 loop reads CASSSGHLMNTEAFF. The CDR3 DNA reads TGTGCCAGCAGCTCGGGACACCTAATGAACACTGAAGCTTTCTTT. The J gene is TRBJ1-1, the V gene TRBV11-1; TRBD1 might be the D (6 bases). The CDR3 consists of 15 residues. Germline V gene data show CDR1 as SGHAT and CDR2 as FQDESV (reference sequence). V was trimmed by 4 bases and J by 0 bases, leaving 12 bases between them.

This clone was observed once. V usage is TRBV28 and J usage is TRBJ2-3; D is ambiguous. Germline CDR1 MDHEN, CDR2 SYDVKM. The CDR3 has 15 residues. Trimming removed 3 bases at V and 4 bases at J, with 14 bases between. The CDR3 DNA reads as TGTGCCAGCAGTTTTGCGCGCCGGTCCTCAGATACGCAGTATTTT. This codes for CASSFARRSSDTQYF.

The chain is built from TRBV28 and TRBJ1-4; the D gene is possibly TRBD1 (6 bases). Trimming stripped 5 bases from V and 7 bases from J, with 14 bases between. Germline lookup yields CDR1 MDHEN and CDR2 SYDVKM. The CDR3 has 14 residues. The CDR3 DNA is TGTGCCAGCAGTCATGGACAGAACAGTGAAAAACTGTTTTTT. Translating gives CASSHGQNSEKLFF.

The V and J genes are TRBV28 and TRBJ1-5; D is perhaps TRBD1 (5 bases). Germline V lookup: CDR1 MDHEN, CDR2 SYDVKM. V gave up 4 bases and J gave up 6 bases, with 7 bases separating them. The length of the CDR3 is 12 residues. Here the CDR3 DNA reads TGTGCCAGCAGTTCTCAGGGTCAGCCCCAGCATTTT. This codes for CASSSQGQPQHF.

The CDR3 here is CASMSTEAFF. As DNA, the CDR3 is TGTGCCAGCATGAGCACTGAAGCTTTCTTT. The rearrangement joins TRBV28 to TRBJ1-1; D unclear. The V gene's germline CDR1 is MDHEN and CDR2 SYDVKM. This CDR3 has 10 amino acids. V was shortened by 7 bases and J by 4 bases, with 4 bases between the two germline ends.

V gene TRBV6-1 combines with J gene TRBJ1-5; no clear D. Per germline, CDR1 MNHNS and CDR2 SASEGT. Trimming took off 1 base at V and 7 bases at J, with 20 bases between the two ends. This CDR3 has 17 amino acids. The CDR3 DNA reads TGTGCCAGCAGTGAAGGACGGAGAAGTCCCAATACGCAGCCCCAGCATTTT. Translation gives CASSEGRRSPNTQPQHF.

J is TRBJ1-4 and V is TRBV2, with D tentatively TRBD1 (6 bases). This CDR3 contains 15 residues. Germline values: CDR1 SNHLY, CDR2 FYNNEI. Deletions cut 6 bases from V and 3 bases from J, with 14 bases between. This chain's CDR3 is CASSGDGGPNEKLFF. CDR3 nucleotide sequence: TGTGCCAGCAGCGGGGACGGGGGGCCTAATGAAAAACTGTTTTTT.

The chain recombines TRBV6-2 or TRBV6-3 with TRBJ2-7; 8 positions agree with TRBD1. Per the germline V gene, CDR1 is MNHEY and CDR2 is SVGEGT. With 5 bases clipped from V and 4 bases from J, the junction kept 7 bases outside the gene matches. The CDR3 runs 14 residues. The CDR3 is CASSPPTGGYEQYF. The CDR3 coding sequence is TGTGCCAGCAGTCCCCCCACAGGGGGGTACGAGCAGTACTTC.

A note on this clone: This CDR3 is also generated by other DNA sequences in the sample. J is TRBJ1-1 and V is TRBV19; D not certain. The CDR3 contains 13 residues. Germline CDR1 LNHDA, CDR2 SQIVND (reference sequence). V shed 3 bases and J shed 2 bases, with 7 bases lying between them. This CDR3 is CASSIAVNTEAFF. DNA of the CDR3: TGTGCCAGTAGTATTGCAGTAAACACTGAAGCTTTCTTT.

The gene calls are TRBV7-9 and TRBJ1-2; D gene unclear. Germline V CDR1 and CDR2: SEHNR, FQNEAQ (reference sequence). Trimming shortened V by 7 bases and J by 4 bases, and 10 bases separated the two germline ends. This CDR3 has 12 residues. CDR3 region: CASNGAGYGYTF. As DNA, the CDR3 is TGTGCCAGCAACGGCGCGGGCTATGGCTACACCTTC.

Comments on this clone: The junction and the germline gene differ at one end; a read error may be behind it. This chain uses TRBV7-9 with TRBJ1-5, with a weak D call TRBD1 (6 bases). The CDR3 totals 14 residues. Per germline, CDR1 SEHNR and CDR2 FQNEAQ (reference sequence). The CDR3 DNA reads TGTGCCAGCAGTTTAGGAGGGGGTGGAAGCCCCCAGCATTTT. Its translation: CASSLGGGGSPQHF. The full variable domain, with the rest looked up from reference TRBV7-9 and TRBJ1-5, is DTGVSQNPRHKITKRGQNVTFRCDPISEHNRLYWYRQTLGQGPEFLTYFQNEAQLEKSRLLSDRFSAERPKGSFSTLEIQRTEQGDSAMYLCASSLGGGGSPQHFGDGTRLSIL.

The chain carries TRBV28 and TRBJ1-2, with 7 bases aligning to TRBD1. This CDR3 is built from 12 residues. Germline CDR1 MDHEN, CDR2 SYDVKM. The V gene end was trimmed by 5 bases and the J gene end by 4 bases; junction bases not matched to a gene: 1. For the CDR3, the DNA is TGTGCCAGCAGTCGACAGGGCTATGGCTACACCTTC. Protein product: CASSRQGYGYTF.